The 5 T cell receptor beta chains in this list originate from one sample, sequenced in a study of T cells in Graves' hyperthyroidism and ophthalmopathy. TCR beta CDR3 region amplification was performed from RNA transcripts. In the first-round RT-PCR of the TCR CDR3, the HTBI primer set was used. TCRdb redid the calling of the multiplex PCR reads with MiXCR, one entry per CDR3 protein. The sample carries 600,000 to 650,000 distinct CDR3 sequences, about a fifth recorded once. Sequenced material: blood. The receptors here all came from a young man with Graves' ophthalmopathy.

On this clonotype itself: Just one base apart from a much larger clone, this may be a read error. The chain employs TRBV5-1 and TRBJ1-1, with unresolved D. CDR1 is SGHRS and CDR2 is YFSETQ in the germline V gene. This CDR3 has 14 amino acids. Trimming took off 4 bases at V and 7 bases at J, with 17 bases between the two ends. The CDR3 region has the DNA TGCGCCAGCAGCCCTGACACCACCGCTCTTGAAGCTTTCTTT. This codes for CASSPDTTALEAFF. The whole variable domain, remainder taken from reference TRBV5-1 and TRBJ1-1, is KAGVTQTPRYLIKTRGQQVTLSCSPISGHRSVSWYQQTPGQGLQFLFEYFSETQRNKGNFPGRFSGRQFSNSRSEMNVSTLELGDSALYLCASSPDTTALEAFFGQGTRLTVV.

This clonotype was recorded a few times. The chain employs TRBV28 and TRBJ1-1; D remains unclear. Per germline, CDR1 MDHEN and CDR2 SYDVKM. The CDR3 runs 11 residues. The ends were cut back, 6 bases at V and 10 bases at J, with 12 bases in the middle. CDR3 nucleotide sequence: TGTGCCAGCAGAGATAGCAGTGGAGCTTTCTTT. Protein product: CASRDSSGAFF.

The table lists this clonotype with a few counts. The CDR3 sequence: CSVSRRNTEAFF. The DNA for the CDR3 is TGCAGCGTTTCTAGGCGGAACACTGAAGCTTTCTTT. The gene calls are TRBV29-1 and TRBJ1-1; D gene uncertain. This CDR3 contains 12 residues. CDR1 and CDR2 (germline): SQVTM, ANQGSEA. Trimming took 5 bases from V and 1 from J, leaving 8 bases between them.

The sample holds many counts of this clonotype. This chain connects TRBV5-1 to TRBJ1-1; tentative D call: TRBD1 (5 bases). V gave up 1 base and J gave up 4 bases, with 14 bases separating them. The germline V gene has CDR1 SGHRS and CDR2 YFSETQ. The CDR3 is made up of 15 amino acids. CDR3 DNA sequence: TGCGCCAGCAGCTTGACAGGTGGGGTGGGCACTGAAGCTTTCTTT. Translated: CASSLTGGVGTEAFF. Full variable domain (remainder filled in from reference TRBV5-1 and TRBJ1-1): KAGVTQTPRYLIKTRGQQVTLSCSPISGHRSVSWYQQTPGQGLQFLFEYFSETQRNKGNFPGRFSGRQFSNSRSEMNVSTLELGDSALYLCASSLTGGVGTEAFFGQGTRLTVV.

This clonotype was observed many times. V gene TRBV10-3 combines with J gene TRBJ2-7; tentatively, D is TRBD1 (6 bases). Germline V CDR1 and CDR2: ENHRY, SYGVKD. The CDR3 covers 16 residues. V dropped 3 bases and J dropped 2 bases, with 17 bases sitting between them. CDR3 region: CAISDHRAPSTYEQYF. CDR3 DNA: TGTGCCATCAGTGACCACAGGGCTCCCTCCACCTACGAGCAGTACTTC.